The 18 T cell receptor beta chains given below trace back to one sample, sequenced in a study of CXCR3-negative and CXCR3-positive naive CD8 T cells. Broader study findings: Naive CXCR3-positive cells had TRB CDR3s more hydrophobic than those of CXCR3-negative naive cells.

Their specific antigens are unknown. Carrying UMI labels, the TRB cDNA libraries were prepared through 5' RACE. TCRdb re-called the 5' RACE reads and catalogs CDR3 proteins one per entry, DNA excluded. This sample lists roughly 99,000 distinct CDR3 sequences; its ten largest clones have 0.85% to 1.4%. The sample comprised naive CXCR3+ CD8+ T cells from blood. Subset of the sample: CD45RO-CCR7+CD27+CD95- naive CD8+ T cells expressing CXCR3 (TNR3+). These TCRs come from a human donor in good health. Some clones in this sample may be carry-over from other donors' samples.

The chain couples TRBV29-1 to TRBJ2-2; TCRdb's D gene call, TRBD2, goes unchecked for lack of DNA. Looked up from germline, CDR1 is SQVTM and CDR2 is ANQGSEA. The CDR3 extends over 14 amino acids. The chain's CDR3 is CSVTGVANTGELFF.

V usage is TRBV27 and J usage is TRBJ2-7. The germline CDR1 and CDR2 sequences are MNHEY and SMNVEV (reference sequence). The length of the CDR3 is 13 residues. The CDR3 loop is CASRSLGSYEQYF.

The chain links TRBV12-3 or TRBV12-4 to TRBJ2-1; TCRdb's D call of TRBD1 is untestable without DNA. The CDR3 contains 16 residues. CDR3 amino acids: CASSDNRDRYYNEQFF.

CDR3 region: CASSSPGTTSNERFF. The chain recombines TRBV12-3 or TRBV12-4 with TRBJ2-1; TCRdb's D call of TRBD1 is untestable without DNA. This CDR3 comprises 15 residues.

The V gene is TRBV20-1, the J gene TRBJ2-2; TCRdb names TRBD1, which stays unverified in the absence of DNA. The CDR3 totals 20 residues. Germline V gene lookup returns CDR1 DFQATT and CDR2 SNEGSKA (reference sequence). The CDR3 sequence: CSARDFRGGLGSTNTGELFF.

The chain carries TRBV28 and TRBJ2-2; the TRBD2 assignment by TCRdb is unverifiable without DNA. The length of the CDR3 is 15 residues. CDR1 MDHEN and CDR2 SYDVKM come from the germline V gene. The CDR3 loop is CASKGLRVNTGELFF.

This chain uses TRBV9 with TRBJ2-1; the TCRdb call, TRBD1, lacks DNA for checking. Germline CDR1 reads SGDLS; CDR2 reads YYNGEE. The CDR3 length is 14 residues. CDR3 protein: CASSGRDTWNEQFF. Full variable domain (outside the CDR3, taken from reference TRBV9 and TRBJ2-1): DSGVTQTPKHLITATGQRVTLRCSPRSGDLSVYWYQQSLDQGLQFLIQYYNGEERAKGNILERFSAQQFPDLHSELNLSSLELGDSALYFCASSGRDTWNEQFFGPGTRLTVL.

V is TRBV9 and J is TRBJ1-1. Per germline, CDR1 SGDLS and CDR2 YYNGEE. This CDR3 comprises 15 residues. The CDR3 reads CASSVADGLNTEAFF. Full variable domain (missing parts from reference TRBV9 and TRBJ1-1): DSGVTQTPKHLITATGQRVTLRCSPRSGDLSVYWYQQSLDQGLQFLIQYYNGEERAKGNILERFSAQQFPDLHSELNLSSLELGDSALYFCASSVADGLNTEAFFGQGTRLTVV.

CDR3 region: CASSSWTVQQLHRAFF. V usage is TRBV28 and J usage is TRBJ1-1. CDR3 size: 16 residues. The germline CDR1 and CDR2 sequences are MDHEN and SYDVKM.

The chain couples TRBV19 to TRBJ2-7; TCRdb selects TRBD1, and the lack of DNA leaves this call unchecked. The CDR3 contains 13 residues. Germline values: CDR1 LNHDA, CDR2 SQIVND (reference sequence). CDR3 protein: CASSSIDRDEQYF.

This sequence joins TRBV16 and TRBJ1-5. Germline V gene data show CDR1 as KGHSY and CDR2 as FQNENV. This CDR3 is built from 16 residues. CDR3: CASSQSTVFYNQPQHF.

The chain is built from TRBV29-1 and TRBJ2-2; TCRdb calls TRBD2, which cannot be checked without DNA. The germline V gene has CDR1 SQVTM and CDR2 ANQGSEA. This CDR3 has 16 residues. The CDR3 loop reads CSVEDAGNSNTGELFF.

CDR3 region: CSSDHHNQETQYF. V gene TRBV29-1 combines with J gene TRBJ2-5. This CDR3 is built from 13 residues. CDR1 SQVTM and CDR2 ANQGSEA come from the germline V gene.

The gene calls are TRBV9 and TRBJ2-3; with no DNA, the TCRdb D assignment of TRBD1 cannot be verified. Germline-derived CDR1 and CDR2 are SGDLS and YYNGEE. The length of the CDR3 is 16 residues. CDR3 residues: CASSETSRGRADTQYF.

This sequence joins TRBV29-1 and TRBJ2-5; TCRdb calls TRBD1, which cannot be checked without DNA. The CDR3 has 12 amino acids. Germline V lookup: CDR1 SQVTM, CDR2 ANQGSEA. CDR3 loop: CRWPGGRETQYF.

The chain has TRBV4-3 and TRBJ1-1. The germline CDR1 and CDR2 sequences are LGHNA and YSLEER. This CDR3 contains 14 residues. The CDR3: CASSQEDGFTEAFF.

The V and J genes are TRBV7-6 and TRBJ2-7; TCRdb's D call of TRBD1 is untestable without DNA. The CDR3 is 12 residues long. From germline, CDR1 is SGHVS and CDR2 FNYEAQ. CDR3 residues: CASSFTGDEQYF.

This rearrangement joins TRBV10-3 to TRBJ2-7. The CDR3 consists of 14 residues. Germline loops: CDR1 ENHRY, CDR2 SYGVKD. The CDR3 is CAISDPGSSYEQYF.